The 30 T cell receptor beta chains listed next were all sequenced from one sample in a study of T cells after yellow fever vaccination (dated by TCRdb to about 2019). What this sample's treatment or condition label stands for: live attenuated yellow fever vaccine strain. Libraries were constructed by 5' RACE. Sequencing was performed on an Illumina HiSeq 2500. TCRdb reworked the public reads: Q25 trimming with fastp, MiXCR clone assembly, productive beta chains retained. Each CDR3 protein gets just one entry, which takes the most common genes and DNA from the rows behind it. This sample lists roughly 500,000 distinct CDR3 sequences; 19% were detected once. The ten largest clonotypes hold 14% of the sample. The source was PBMCs, collected 15 days after the yellow fever booster vaccination. All receptors derive from a man in his thirties or forties who received the YFV17D yellow fever vaccine.

This clonotype has a handful of counts. V gene TRBV6-5 combines with J gene TRBJ2-1, with D perhaps matching TRBD2 (5 bases). Germline loops: CDR1 MNHEY, CDR2 SVGAGI. V shed 5 bases and J shed 5 bases, with 13 bases lying between them. This CDR3 region has 14 residues. The CDR3 region has the DNA TGTGCCAGCAGTCACCTGTGGGGAGACAATGAGCAGTTCTTC. Translation gives CASSHLWGDNEQFF.

This clonotype was counted a few times. The chain has TRBV7-7 and TRBJ2-2; TRBD1 aligns across 9 bases. The CDR3 runs 15 residues. V lost 6 bases to trimming and J lost 5 bases; unmatched junction nucleotides: 7. Germline CDR1 and CDR2: SSHAT and FNYEAQ (reference sequence). The CDR3 is CASSTGTGSTGELFF. The CDR3 bases are TGTGCCAGCAGTACCGGGACAGGGTCGACCGGGGAGCTGTTTTTT.

V and J are TRBV10-3 and TRBJ2-7; D gene uncertain. V was trimmed by 0 bases and J by 0 bases, leaving 12 bases between them. The CDR3 length is 16 residues. The germline V gene has CDR1 ENHRY and CDR2 SYGVKD. The CDR3 coding sequence is TGTGCCATCAGTGAGTCTCTGGGTCGAGGCTCCTACGAGCAGTACTTC. Translating gives CAISESLGRGSYEQYF.

This clonotype was detected ten times or more. The rearrangement joins TRBV7-2 to TRBJ2-5; unclear D gene. Germline assignment: CDR1 SGHTA and CDR2 FQGNSA. The V end was cut by 5 bases, the J end by 4 bases, with 8 bases between. The CDR3 has 12 residues. The CDR3, as DNA: TGTGCCAGCAGCACCGACTTAGAGACCCAGTACTTC. Protein product: CASSTDLETQYF.

Turning to this clonotype: Relative to the germline gene, one junction end is altered; a read error may explain this. The chain joins TRBV20-1 to TRBJ2-3; 8 bases agree with TRBD2. Per the germline V gene, CDR1 is DFQATT and CDR2 is SNEGSKA (reference sequence). The CDR3 totals 16 residues. CDR3 coding DNA: TGCTGTGCTTACCCAAATCCCGGGAGGGCCTTGGATACGCAGTATTTT. This codes for CCAYPNPGRALDTQYF.

This clonotype has a handful of counts. The V and J genes are TRBV27 and TRBJ1-5, with TRBD1 as a possible D gene (5 bases). There are 15 residues in the CDR3. Per germline, CDR1 MNHEY and CDR2 SMNVEV (reference sequence). Trimming left V 3 bases short and J 9 bases short, with 18 bases between. The CDR3 DNA sequence: TGTGCCAGCAGTTTTGCCGGAGGGGCGTTGGGGCCCCAGCATTTT. Protein sequence: CASSFAGGALGPQHF.

The chain is built from TRBV7-2 and TRBJ2-5; no firm D call. Germline V gives CDR1 SGHTA, CDR2 FQGNSA. Trimming pared 1 base from V and 5 bases from J, leaving 8 bases between. The CDR3 is made up of 13 amino acids. The CDR3 region is CASSLGIWETQYF. The CDR3 DNA reads TGTGCCAGCAGCTTAGGGATTTGGGAGACCCAGTACTTC.

In its sample, this clonotype was seen a few times. The chain joins TRBV5-1 to TRBJ2-7; D gene uncertain. The length of the CDR3 is 15 residues. Germline CDR1 and CDR2: SGHRS and YFSETQ. The V end lost 2 bases, the J end lost 5 bases, and 17 bases lay between the germline ends. The chain's CDR3 is CASSLLSAATNEQYF. CDR3 DNA: TGCGCCAGCAGCTTACTTTCGGCCGCAACCAACGAGCAGTACTTC.

This clonotype appeared a few times. The V call is TRBV3-1, the J call TRBJ1-2; D might be TRBD1 (5 bases). The germline V gene has CDR1 LGHDT and CDR2 YNNKEL (reference sequence). The CDR3 has 15 residues. Trimming took off 4 bases at V and 3 bases at J, with 15 bases between the two ends. This CDR3 reads CASSLGHKGDYGYTF. The CDR3 bases are TGTGCCAGCAGCCTAGGACATAAGGGAGACTATGGCTACACCTTC.

This clonotype showed up many times. The chain couples TRBV9 to TRBJ2-1, with 11 bases that match TRBD2. V was clipped by 4 bases and J by 3 bases; unmatched bases: 3. Germline V gene data show CDR1 as SGDLS and CDR2 as YYNGEE. CDR3 size: 15 residues. The CDR3 region is CASSFLAGGYNEQFF. In DNA, the CDR3 is TGTGCCAGCAGCTTCCTAGCGGGAGGCTACAATGAGCAGTTCTTC. The full variable domain, rest sourced from reference TRBV9 and TRBJ2-1, is DSGVTQTPKHLITATGQRVTLRCSPRSGDLSVYWYQQSLDQGLQFLIQYYNGEERAKGNILERFSAQQFPDLHSELNLSSLELGDSALYFCASSFLAGGYNEQFFGPGTRLTVL.

This clonotype was seen more than once but under ten times. The chain has TRBV7-6 and TRBJ1-4; D gene ambiguous. The V end was cut by 3 bases, the J end by 0 bases, with 5 bases between. Germline V gene data show CDR1 as SGHVS and CDR2 as FNYEAQ. The CDR3 contains 14 residues. DNA for the CDR3: TGTGCCAGCAGCTTCGGGACAACTAATGAAAAACTGTTTTTT. Translating gives CASSFGTTNEKLFF.

This rearrangement joins TRBV5-1 to TRBJ2-7; weak D call: TRBD1 (6 bases). Trimming shortened V by 0 bases and J by 6 bases, and 7 bases separated the two germline ends. This CDR3 region has 12 residues. Germline V CDR1 and CDR2: SGHRS, YFSETQ. The CDR3 region is CASSLEGVEQYF. Here the CDR3 DNA reads TGCGCCAGCAGCTTGGAGGGGGTCGAGCAGTACTTC.

This clonotype was counted a few times. The J gene is TRBJ2-3, the V gene TRBV29-1, with 9 bases aligning to TRBD2. The CDR3 covers 13 residues. Unmatched junction bases numbered 6, after V lost 7 bases and J lost 4 bases. Per germline, CDR1 SQVTM and CDR2 ANQGSEA. CDR3 in DNA: TGCAGCGGCCTAGCGGGATGGGCAGATACGCAGTATTTT. It codes for CSGLAGWADTQYF.

The rearrangement joins TRBV11-2 to TRBJ1-6; TRBD1 matches at 9 bases. Losses at the gene ends were 7 bases for V and 7 bases for J; bases not matched to a gene: 5. The CDR3 totals 14 residues. Germline V gene sequence: CDR1 SGHAT, CDR2 FQNNGV. The CDR3 DNA follows: TGTGCCAGCACCGACAGGGGGTGGAATTCACCCCTCCACTTT. It translates to CASTDRGWNSPLHF. The full variable domain, completed using reference TRBV11-2 and TRBJ1-6, is EAGVAQSPRYKIIEKRQSVAFWCNPISGHATLYWYQQILGQGPKLLIQFQNNGVVDDSQLPKDRFSAERLKGVDSTLKIQPAKLEDSAVYLCASTDRGWNSPLHFGNGTRLTVT.

This clonotype appeared a few times. This chain connects TRBV5-6 to TRBJ2-3; tentative D call: TRBD1 (6 bases). V was cut by 1 base and J by 0 bases, with 15 bases left in between. Germline V gives CDR1 SGHDT, CDR2 YYEEEE. This CDR3 has 17 amino acids. The CDR3 is CASSLLTRTVSTDTQYF. CDR3 sequence (DNA): TGTGCCAGCAGCTTGCTGACCCGGACAGTTAGCACAGATACGCAGTATTTT.

The chain is built from TRBV7-2 and TRBJ2-7, with D perhaps TRBD1 (5 bases). The CDR3 totals 16 residues. Trimming removed 8 bases at V and 3 bases at J, with 23 bases between. Germline V gene sequence: CDR1 SGHTA, CDR2 FQGNSA. Written as DNA, the CDR3 is TGTGCCAGCTTCTCCCCCCAAACGACAGCGAACTACGAGCAGTACTTC. It is translated as CASFSPQTTANYEQYF. Complete variable domain (other parts from reference TRBV7-2 and TRBJ2-7): GAGVSQSPSNKVTEKGKDVELRCDPISGHTALYWYRQSLGQGLEFLIYFQGNSAPDKSGLPSDRFSAERTGGSVSTLTIQRTQQEDSAVYLCASFSPQTTANYEQYFGPGTRLTVT.

V and J are TRBV6-1 and TRBJ2-1; D is unclear. This CDR3 comprises 16 residues. V lost 5 bases and J lost 5, with 19 bases in between. CDR1 is MNHNS and CDR2 is SASEGT in the germline V gene. The CDR3: CASSSPPGPRDNEQFF. For the CDR3, the DNA is TGTGCCAGCAGTAGCCCCCCAGGCCCAAGGGACAATGAGCAGTTCTTC.

J is TRBJ1-1 and V is TRBV5-1; tentative D call: TRBD1 (5 bases). The CDR3 spans 15 residues. Germline V gene lookup returns CDR1 SGHRS and CDR2 YFSETQ. The V gene lost 5 bases and the J gene lost 0 bases, with 14 bases spanning the gap. CDR3 DNA: TGCGCCAGCAGTCTGGTCTCAGGGATGAACACTGAAGCTTTCTTT. This gives the protein CASSLVSGMNTEAFF. Full variable domain (remainder filled in from reference TRBV5-1 and TRBJ1-1): KAGVTQTPRYLIKTRGQQVTLSCSPISGHRSVSWYQQTPGQGLQFLFEYFSETQRNKGNFPGRFSGRQFSNSRSEMNVSTLELGDSALYLCASSLVSGMNTEAFFGQGTRLTVV.

J is TRBJ2-1 and V is TRBV6-2 or TRBV6-3; D might be TRBD1 or TRBD2, each matching 5 bases. The CDR3 loop spans 14 amino acids. V lost 6 bases and J 7 bases, leaving 16 bases between the germline ends. Germline loops: CDR1 MNHEY, CDR2 SVGEGT. Here the CDR3 reads CASSRGVVGNEQFF. CDR3 nucleotides: TGTGCCAGCAGCCGAGGGGTTGTAGGGAATGAGCAGTTCTTC.

The rearrangement links TRBV19 to TRBJ2-1; D possibly corresponds to TRBD1 (6 bases). Trimming stripped 7 bases from V and 12 bases from J, with 19 bases between. Germline CDR1 reads LNHDA; CDR2 reads SQIVND (reference sequence). The CDR3 has 13 residues. CDR3 sequence: CASNNPGTKRQFF. The DNA of the CDR3 is TGTGCCAGTAACAACCCCGGGACAAAGAGGCAGTTCTTC.

A few counts support this clonotype. The chain employs TRBV5-4 and TRBJ2-3; D might be TRBD1 (6 bases). The CDR3 has 15 amino acids. Trimming took 2 bases from V and 5 from J, leaving 15 bases between them. Germline-derived CDR1 and CDR2 are SGHNT and YYREEE (reference sequence). This CDR3 is CASSFGGTAGDTQYF. CDR3 in DNA: TGTGCCAGCAGCTTTGGGGGCACAGCAGGAGATACGCAGTATTTT.

CDR3 residues: CASSWINDPQYF. The CDR3 DNA sequence: TGTGCCAGCAGCTGGATCAATGACCCGCAGTATTTT. The V gene is TRBV7-2, the J gene TRBJ2-3, with D uncertain. Per the germline V gene, CDR1 is SGHTA and CDR2 is FQGNSA. V was cut by 4 bases and J by 10 bases, with 12 bases left in between. This CDR3 region has 12 residues.

The chain joins TRBV5-1 to TRBJ2-1, with 9 bases matching TRBD1. The trim removed 0 bases at V and 6 bases at J, leaving 10 bases unmatched. The CDR3 is 17 residues long. The germline CDR1 and CDR2 sequences are SGHRS and YFSETQ. CDR3 coding DNA: TGCGCCAGCAGCTTGGCCACAGGGGGCGGGCCCATCAATGAGCAGTTCTTC. This codes for CASSLATGGGPINEQFF.

The chain couples TRBV15 to TRBJ2-3; 7 nucleotides agree with TRBD1. This CDR3 comprises 14 residues. Germline values: CDR1 LNHNV, CDR2 YYDKDF (reference sequence). Germline trimming cut 8 bases from V and 4 bases from J; bases unmatched to any gene: 9. The CDR3 nucleotides read TGTGCCACCTACGGGCAGGGGGTGGCAGATACGCAGTATTTT. This translates into CATYGQGVADTQYF.

This rearrangement joins TRBV20-1 to TRBJ2-3, with 7 nucleotides matching TRBD2. Germline CDR1 is DFQATT and CDR2 is SNEGSKA (reference sequence). Trimming at V came to 5 bases and at J to 2 bases, leaving 7 bases not matched to a gene. The CDR3 consists of 14 residues. CDR3 loop: CSAQRAGFTDTQYF. The CDR3 region has the DNA TGCAGTGCTCAGAGAGCGGGATTCACAGATACGCAGTATTTT.

The chain recombines TRBV5-6 with TRBJ2-3; TRBD2 aligns across 7 bases. Germline CDR1 is SGHDT and CDR2 is YYEEEE. The CDR3 is made up of 16 amino acids. Unmatched junction bases numbered 7, after V lost 0 bases and J lost 3 bases. The CDR3 reads CASSLGRGSRTDTQYF. The CDR3 DNA is TGTGCCAGCAGCTTGGGGCGCGGGAGTCGGACAGATACGCAGTATTTT.

The J gene is TRBJ2-2, the V gene TRBV7-2, with D possibly being TRBD2 (6 bases). The germline V and J ends were trimmed by 8 bases and 3 bases, with 13 bases remaining between them. The V gene's germline CDR1 is SGHTA and CDR2 FQGNSA. The CDR3 has 14 amino acids. The CDR3 reads CASGRDSHTGELFF. The CDR3 coding sequence is TGTGCCAGCGGCCGGGACTCCCACACCGGGGAGCTGTTTTTT.

A few counts support this clonotype. The rearrangement joins TRBV25-1 to TRBJ1-2, with 10 bases aligning to TRBD1. Germline V gene sequence: CDR1 MGHDK, CDR2 SYGVNS. There are 12 residues in the CDR3. V trimming: 11 bases; J trimming: 4 bases; junction bases outside the gene matches: 4. The CDR3 region has the DNA TGTGCCGGACAGGGGGGACCCTATGGCTACACCTTC. It specifies CAGQGGPYGYTF.

V gene TRBV24-1 combines with J gene TRBJ2-3, with 9 nucleotides matching TRBD2. Germline lookup yields CDR1 KGHDR and CDR2 SFDVKD. The CDR3 sequence is 16 residues long. J gave up 3 bases and V 1 base, and 4 bases lay outside the gene matches. In DNA, the CDR3 is TGTGCCACCAGTGATTTAGGGCGGGAGGGGACAGATACGCAGTATTTT. Its protein is CATSDLGREGTDTQYF.

The chain employs TRBV25-1 and TRBJ2-7; 14 nucleotides line up with TRBD2. V trimming: 4 bases; J trimming: 4 bases; junction bases outside the gene matches: 9. This CDR3 spans 17 amino acids. Germline lookup yields CDR1 MGHDK and CDR2 SYGVNS. CDR3 sequence (DNA): TGTGCCAGCAGTGGAGTCATCGGGACTAGCGGGAGTTACGAGCAGTACTTC. As protein: CASSGVIGTSGSYEQYF.